The source of this T cell receptor beta chain is a study of identical twins. Among all donors, each was a healthy Caucasian. Study-wide results and limits: Clonotypes of the beta chain that were abundant in cord blood carried fewer insertions (memory repertoires showed none).

With respect to this clonotype: What it binds is not known.

V was shortened by 4 bases and J by 2 bases, with 13 bases between the two germline ends. The CDR3 covers 14 residues. CDR1 is SGHRS, CDR2 YFSETQ, per germline. It was template switching that added a universal primer site, and there were unique molecular identifiers on the cDNA. TCRdb re-called the 5' RACE reads with MiXCR, one entry per CDR3 protein. The data contain 460,000 or so distinct CDR3 sequences, approximately 15% of them singletons. The same data also contributed to another study, on yellow fever vaccine responses in identical twins.

The receptor was derived from a woman between 18 and 29 years old in good health. V gene TRBV5-1 combines with J gene TRBJ2-7; D remains unclear. Sequencing input: CD4+ T cells sorted from blood. For the CDR3, the DNA is TGCGCCAGCAGCACCCGGACCAAGGCCTACGAGCAGTACTTC. Its translation is CASSTRTKAYEQYF. Filled out from reference TRBV5-1 and TRBJ2-7, the complete variable domain reads KAGVTQTPRYLIKTRGQQVTLSCSPISGHRSVSWYQQTPGQGLQFLFEYFSETQRNKGNFPGRFSGRQFSNSRSEMNVSTLELGDSALYLCASSTRTKAYEQYFGPGTRLTVT.